The following is a T cell receptor beta chain sequence with its context. The authors' processing: Estimates of nucleated cell counts were drawn from the amplification of reference gene primers. TCRdb's copy holds only in-frame clones and misses some; the assay was immunoSEQ multiplex PCR. That table supplies the V and J calls and clone size; D and trimming were determined from the DNA. The repertoire holds roughly 300,000 clones, with about 90% as singletons. Two consecutive negative NP/OP PCR tests, clearance, or resolved symptoms defined Cohort 3 recovery. These data belong to a study of blood T cell repertoires in COVID-19. Study-level information: Samples taken during acute and convalescent COVID-19 were collected in the United States, Italy and Spain. Sources were T cells, B-cell-depleted T cells, or PBMCs; the material itself was cDNA or gDNA.

V dropped 1 base and J dropped 5 bases, with 8 bases sitting between them. This CDR3 comprises 14 residues. Germline assignment: CDR1 SEHNR and CDR2 FQNEAQ (reference sequence). The receptor was isolated from a woman in her thirties who had recovered from COVID-19. Input material: PBMCs or T cells enriched from blood (not recorded which). The V call is TRBV7-9, the J call TRBJ1-4; tentative D call: TRBD1 (6 bases). CDR3 in DNA: TGTGCCAGCAGCTTAGTACAGGGAAATGAAAAACTGTTTTTT. Encoded protein: CASSLVQGNEKLFF.